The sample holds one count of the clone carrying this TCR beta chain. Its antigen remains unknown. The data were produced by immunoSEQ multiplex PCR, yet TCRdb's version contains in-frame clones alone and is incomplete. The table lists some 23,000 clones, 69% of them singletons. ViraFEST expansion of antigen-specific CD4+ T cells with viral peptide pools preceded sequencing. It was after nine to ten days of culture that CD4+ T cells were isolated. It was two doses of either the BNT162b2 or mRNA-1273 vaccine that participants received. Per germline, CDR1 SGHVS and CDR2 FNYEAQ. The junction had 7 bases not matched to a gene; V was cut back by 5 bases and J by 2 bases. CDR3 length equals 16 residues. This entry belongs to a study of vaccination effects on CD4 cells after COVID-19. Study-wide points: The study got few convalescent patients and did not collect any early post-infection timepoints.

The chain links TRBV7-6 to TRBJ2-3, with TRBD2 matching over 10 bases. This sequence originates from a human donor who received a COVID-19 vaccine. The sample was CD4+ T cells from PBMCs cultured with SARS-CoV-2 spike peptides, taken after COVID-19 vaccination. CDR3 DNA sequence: TGTGCCAGCAGCAGAGTAGCGGGGGGACTCACAGATACGCAGTATTTT. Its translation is CASSRVAGGLTDTQYF.